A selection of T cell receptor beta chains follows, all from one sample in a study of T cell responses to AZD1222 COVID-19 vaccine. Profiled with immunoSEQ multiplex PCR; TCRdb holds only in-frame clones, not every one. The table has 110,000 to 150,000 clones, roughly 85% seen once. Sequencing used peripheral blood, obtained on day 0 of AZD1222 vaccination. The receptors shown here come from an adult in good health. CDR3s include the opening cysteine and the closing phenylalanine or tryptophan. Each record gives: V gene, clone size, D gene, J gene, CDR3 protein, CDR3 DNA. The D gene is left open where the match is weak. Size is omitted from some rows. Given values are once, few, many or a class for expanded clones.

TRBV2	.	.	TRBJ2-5	CASGWDTHQETQYF	TGTGCCAGCGGCTGGGACACCCACCAAGAGACCCAGTACTTC
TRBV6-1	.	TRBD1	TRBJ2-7	CASSEVQRDSSYEQYF	TGTGCCAGCAGTGAAGTCCAAAGGGACAGCTCCTACGAGCAGTACTTC
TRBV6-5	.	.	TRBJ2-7	CASRTGSYEQYF	TGTGCCAGCAGGACAGGTTCCTACGAGCAGTACTTC
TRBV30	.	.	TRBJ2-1	CAWSVLGDEQFF	TGTGCCTGGAGTGTATTGGGGGATGAGCAGTTCTTC
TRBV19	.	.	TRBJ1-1	CASRGTEGTEAFF	TGTGCCAGTAGAGGAACGGAGGGGACTGAAGCTTTCTTT
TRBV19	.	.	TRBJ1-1	CASSINRNTEAFF	TGTGCCAGTAGTATTAACAGGAACACTGAAGCTTTCTTT
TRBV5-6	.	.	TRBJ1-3	CASSLPGNTIYF	TGTGCCAGCAGCTTGCCTGGAAACACCATATATTTT
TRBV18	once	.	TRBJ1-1	CASSPQSGSLEAFF	TGTGCCAGCTCACCCCAATCAGGGAGCCTTGAAGCTTTCTTT
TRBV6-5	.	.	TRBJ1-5	CASILTPTDNQPQHF	TGTGCCAGCATTCTGACACCGACCGATAATCAGCCCCAGCATTTT
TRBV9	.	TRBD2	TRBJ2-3	CASSPRTSGTDTQYF	TGTGCCAGCAGCCCCCGGACTAGCGGCACAGATACGCAGTATTTT
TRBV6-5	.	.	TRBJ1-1	CASSYIKIMNTEAFF	TGTGCCAGCAGTTATATTAAGATTATGAACACTGAAGCTTTCTTT
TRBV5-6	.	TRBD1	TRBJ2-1	CASSSGQDYNEQFF	TGTGCCAGCAGCAGTGGACAGGACTACAATGAGCAGTTCTTC
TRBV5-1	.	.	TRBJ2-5	CASSGGPGETQYF	TGCGCCAGCAGTGGGGGGCCGGGAGAGACCCAGTACTTC
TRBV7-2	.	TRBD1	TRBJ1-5	CASSLAQGGDQPQHF	TGTGCCAGCAGCTTAGCGCAGGGGGGGGATCAGCCCCAGCATTTT
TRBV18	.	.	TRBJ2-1	CASSPPGRTWIDEQFF	TGTGCCAGCTCACCACCGGGACGAACGTGGATCGATGAGCAGTTCTTC
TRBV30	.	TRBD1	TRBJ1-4	CACGGTVTNEKLFF	TGTGCCTGCGGGGGGACAGTAACTAATGAAAAACTGTTTTTT
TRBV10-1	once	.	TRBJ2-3	CASNPRGGREDTQYF	TGCGCCAGCAACCCCCGAGGGGGGCGCGAAGATACGCAGTATTTT
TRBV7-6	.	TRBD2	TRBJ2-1	CASSSLSGGPNGNEQFF	TGTGCCAGCAGCTCGTTAAGCGGGGGACCTAATGGCAATGAGCAGTTCTTC
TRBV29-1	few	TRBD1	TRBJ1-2	CSAVMGQGGYTF	TGCAGCGCCGTAATGGGACAGGGGGGCTACACCTTC
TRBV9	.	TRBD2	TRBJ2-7	CASSEAGTSYEQYF	TGTGCCAGCAGCGAAGCGGGGACCTCCTACGAGCAGTACTTC
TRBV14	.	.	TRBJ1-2	CASSQEYFGYTF	TGTGCCAGCAGCCAAGAGTACTTCGGCTACACCTTC
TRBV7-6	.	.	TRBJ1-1	CASSPGGGSYTEAFF	TGTGCCAGCAGCCCCGGGGGAGGGTCTTATACTGAAGCTTTCTTT
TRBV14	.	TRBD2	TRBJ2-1	CASSKGLAGRNEQFF	TGTGCCAGCAGCAAGGGACTAGCGGGACGGAATGAGCAGTTCTTC
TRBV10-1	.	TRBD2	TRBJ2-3	CASSRLAGATDTQYF	TGCGCCAGCAGCAGACTAGCGGGGGCCACAGATACGCAGTATTTT
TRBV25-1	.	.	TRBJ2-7	CASSEGYEQYF	TGTGCCAGCAGTGAGGGCTACGAGCAGTACTTC
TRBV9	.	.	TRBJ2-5	CASSVAQGGLETQYF	TGTGCCAGCAGCGTCGCACAAGGGGGTCTGGAGACCCAGTACTTC
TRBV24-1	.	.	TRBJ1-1	CATSEGGAPGNTEAFF	TGTGCCACCAGTGAAGGGGGGGCCCCCGGGAACACTGAAGCTTTCTTT
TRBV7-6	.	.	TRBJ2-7	CASASNTASYEQYF	TGTGCCAGCGCCTCGAACACAGCGAGCTACGAGCAGTACTTC
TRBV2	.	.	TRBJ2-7	CASSDRTATYEQYF	TGTGCCAGCAGTGACAGGACAGCGACCTACGAGCAGTACTTC
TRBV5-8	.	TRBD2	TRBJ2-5	CASRLGGASETQYF	TGTGCCAGCAGGCTCGGGGGGGCATCAGAGACCCAGTACTTC
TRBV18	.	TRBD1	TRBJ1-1	CASSPPEGTGGDTEAFF	TGTGCCAGCTCACCACCGGAGGGGACAGGGGGGGACACTGAAGCTTTCTTT
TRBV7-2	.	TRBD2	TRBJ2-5	CASSLARLAGGKETQYF	TGTGCCAGCAGCTTAGCCCGACTAGCGGGGGGAAAAGAGACCCAGTACTTC
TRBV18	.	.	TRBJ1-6	CASSPMDLSPLHF	TGTGCCAGCTCACCAATGGATCTATCACCCCTCCACTTT
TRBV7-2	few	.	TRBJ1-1	CASSLGGVRNTEAFF	TGTGCCAGCAGCTTAGGGGGGGTCAGGAACACTGAAGCTTTCTTT
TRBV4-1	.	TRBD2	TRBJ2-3	CASSRIAGSTDTQYF	TGCGCCAGCAGTCGCATAGCGGGAAGCACAGATACGCAGTATTTT
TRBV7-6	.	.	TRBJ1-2	CASSPTFANYGYTF	TGTGCCAGCAGCCCGACGTTCGCTAACTATGGCTACACCTTC
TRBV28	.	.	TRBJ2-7	CASSLSQGNYEQYF	TGTGCCAGCAGTTTATCCCAGGGGAACTACGAGCAGTACTTC
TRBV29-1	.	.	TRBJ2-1	CSVAGTLTYNEQFF	TGCAGCGTTGCCGGGACTTTAACCTACAATGAGCAGTTCTTC
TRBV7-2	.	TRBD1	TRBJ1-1	CASTLTGGTEAFF	TGTGCCAGCACCCTGACAGGGGGCACTGAAGCTTTCTTT
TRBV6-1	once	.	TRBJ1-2	CASSEDGQSTYGYTF	TGTGCCAGCAGTGAAGACGGGCAGTCGACCTATGGCTACACCTTC
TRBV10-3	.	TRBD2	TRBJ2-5	CAISDVRSSGTQETQYF	TGTGCCATCAGTGATGTTAGGTCTAGCGGAACTCAAGAGACCCAGTACTTC
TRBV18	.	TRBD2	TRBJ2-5	CASSLFGAGQETQYF	TGTGCCAGCTCATTATTCGGAGCGGGGCAAGAGACCCAGTACTTC
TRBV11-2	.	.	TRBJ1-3	CASSLGQNSGNTIYF	TGTGCCAGCAGCTTAGGCCAAAACTCTGGAAACACCATATATTTT
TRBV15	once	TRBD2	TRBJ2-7	CATSRGFPGTGGSYEQYF	TGTGCCACCAGCAGAGGGTTTCCCGGGACGGGAGGTTCCTACGAGCAGTACTTC
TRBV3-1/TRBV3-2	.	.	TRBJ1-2	CASSQAGDIYYGYTF	TGTGCCAGCAGCCAAGCGGGGGATATATACTATGGCTACACCTTC
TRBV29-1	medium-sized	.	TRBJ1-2	CSVGASYGYTF	TGCAGCGTTGGGGCATCATATGGCTACACCTTC
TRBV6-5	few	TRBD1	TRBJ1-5	CASSRDRENQPQHF	TGTGCCAGCAGTAGGGACAGGGAGAATCAGCCCCAGCATTTT
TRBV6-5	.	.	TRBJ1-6	CASSYGGSPLHF	TGTGCCAGCAGTTACGGCGGTTCACCCCTCCACTTT
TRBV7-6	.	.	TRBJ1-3	CASRDNYSGNTIYF	TGTGCCAGCAGGGACAATTACTCTGGAAACACCATATATTTT
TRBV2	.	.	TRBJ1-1	CASSVQQGMNTEAFF	TGTGCCAGCAGTGTTCAACAGGGTATGAACACTGAAGCTTTCTTT
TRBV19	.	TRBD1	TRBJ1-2	CASRPGQGNYGYTF	TGTGCCAGCCGACCGGGACAGGGGAACTATGGCTACACCTTC
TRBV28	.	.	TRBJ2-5	CASRGAWETQYF	TGTGCCAGCAGGGGGGCATGGGAGACCCAGTACTTC
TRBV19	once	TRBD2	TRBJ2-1	CASSIWLAEEQFF	TGTGCCAGTAGTATTTGGCTAGCGGAAGAGCAGTTCTTC
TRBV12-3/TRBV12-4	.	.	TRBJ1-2	CASSFGGNGYTF	TGTGCCAGCAGTTTCGGAGGGAATGGCTACACCTTC
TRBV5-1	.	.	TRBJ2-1	CASSLAGNLGNEQFF	TGCGCCAGCAGCTTGGCTGGGAATTTGGGTAATGAGCAGTTCTTC
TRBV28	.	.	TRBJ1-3	CASSFSPNTIYF	TGTGCCAGCAGTTTCAGTCCAAACACCATATATTTT
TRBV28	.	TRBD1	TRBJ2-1	CASTGTAKNNEQFF	TGTGCCAGCACCGGGACAGCAAAAAACAATGAGCAGTTCTTC
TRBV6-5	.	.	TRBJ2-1	CASRGVGRDNNEQFF	TGTGCCAGCAGGGGGGTCGGGCGGGATAACAATGAGCAGTTCTTC
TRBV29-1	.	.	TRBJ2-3	CSVGDNTDTQYF	TGCAGCGTTGGGGACAACACAGATACGCAGTATTTT
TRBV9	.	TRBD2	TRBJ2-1	CASSVEGTSGFGYNEQFF	TGTGCCAGCAGCGTAGAGGGTACTAGCGGGTTCGGATACAATGAGCAGTTCTTC